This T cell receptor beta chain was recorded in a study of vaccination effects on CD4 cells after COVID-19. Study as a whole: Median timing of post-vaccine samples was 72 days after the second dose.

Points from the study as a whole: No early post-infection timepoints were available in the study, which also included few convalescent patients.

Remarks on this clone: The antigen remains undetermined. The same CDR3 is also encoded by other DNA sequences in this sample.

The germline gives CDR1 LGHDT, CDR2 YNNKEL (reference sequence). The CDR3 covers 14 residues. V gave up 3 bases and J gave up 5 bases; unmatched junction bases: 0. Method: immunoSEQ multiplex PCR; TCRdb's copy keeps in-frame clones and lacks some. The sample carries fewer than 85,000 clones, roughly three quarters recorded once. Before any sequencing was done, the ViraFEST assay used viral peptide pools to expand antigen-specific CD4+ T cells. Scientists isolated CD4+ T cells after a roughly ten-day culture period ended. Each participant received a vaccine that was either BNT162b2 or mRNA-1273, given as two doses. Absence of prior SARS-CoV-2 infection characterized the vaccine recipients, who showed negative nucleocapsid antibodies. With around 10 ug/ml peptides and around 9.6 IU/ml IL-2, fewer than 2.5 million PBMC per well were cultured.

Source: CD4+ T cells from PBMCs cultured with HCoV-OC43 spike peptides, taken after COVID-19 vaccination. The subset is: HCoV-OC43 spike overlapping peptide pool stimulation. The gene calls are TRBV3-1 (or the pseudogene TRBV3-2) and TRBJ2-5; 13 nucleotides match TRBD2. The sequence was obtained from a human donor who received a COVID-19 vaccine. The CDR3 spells CASSQTSGGETQYF. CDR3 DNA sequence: TGTGCCAGCAGCCAGACTAGCGGGGGGGAGACCCAGTACTTC.